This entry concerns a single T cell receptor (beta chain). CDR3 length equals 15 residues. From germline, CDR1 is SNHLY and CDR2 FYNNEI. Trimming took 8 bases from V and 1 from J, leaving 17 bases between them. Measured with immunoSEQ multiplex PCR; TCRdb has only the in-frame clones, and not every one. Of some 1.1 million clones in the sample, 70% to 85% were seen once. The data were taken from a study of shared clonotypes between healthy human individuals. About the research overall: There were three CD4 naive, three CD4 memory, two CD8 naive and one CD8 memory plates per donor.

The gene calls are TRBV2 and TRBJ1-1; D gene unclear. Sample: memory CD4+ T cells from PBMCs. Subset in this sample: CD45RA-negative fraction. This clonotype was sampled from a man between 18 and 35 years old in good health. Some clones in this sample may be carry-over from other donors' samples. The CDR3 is CASRAVAGQNTEAFF. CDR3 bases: TGTGCCAGCCGCGCGGTGGCAGGCCAGAACACTGAAGCTTTCTTT.